This T cell receptor (beta chain) was observed in a study of spatial heterogeneity in lung cancer. TCRdb independently ran MiXCR on the 5' RACE reads; one entry per CDR3 protein. In the table there are hundreds of distinct CDR3 sequences, around half of which are singletons. Time point given: sample taken at primary tumor resection. Without sorting, whole RNA was sequenced from tumor, nontumor lung or frozen PBMC. Of note for this clonotype: The library was designed around alpha chains, so this beta chain is a stray read whose abundance carries little weight.

The CDR3 contains 14 residues. CDR1 is SGHTA, CDR2 FQGTGA, per germline. V shed 5 bases and J 2 bases; nucleotides not matched to a gene: 5. The source material was PBMCs, sampled at surgery. This TCR came from a male donor with early-stage non-small cell lung cancer. The chain combines TRBV7-3 with TRBJ2-5; 7 bases agree with TRBD1. The CDR3 coding sequence is TGTGCCAGCAGCACCATGGGACAGCAAGAGACCCAGTACTTC. Translating gives CASSTMGQQETQYF.